Below are 6 T cell receptor beta chains sequenced from a single sample in a study of blood T cell repertoires in COVID-19. The table came from immunoSEQ multiplex PCR; TCRdb's copy has only in-frame clones and leaves some out. The sample shows more than 90,000 clones, approximately 77% of them seen only once. The specimen was peripheral blood. These receptors were obtained from a woman of 80 years or more with acute or convalescent COVID-19.

The chain has TRBV4-3 and TRBJ1-3, with D maybe TRBD1 (5 bases). The CDR3 runs 14 residues. Germline loops: CDR1 LGHNA, CDR2 YSLEER. Trimming took off 0 bases at V and 6 bases at J, with 9 bases between the two ends. The CDR3 nucleotides read TGCGCCAGCAGCCAAGACGGGGGGGTAAACACCATATATTTT. Translation gives CASSQDGGVNTIYF.

The V and J genes are TRBV29-1 and TRBJ2-2, with 11 bases that match TRBD2. The CDR3 is 14 residues long. Trimming removed 6 bases from V and 4 bases from J; junction bases left unmatched: 4. Germline V gene data show CDR1 as SQVTM and CDR2 as ANQGSEA. In DNA form, the CDR3 reads TGCAGCGTCGGACTAGCGGGCCCCACCGGGGAGCTGTTTTTT. The encoded protein is CSVGLAGPTGELFF.

The chain joins TRBV2 to TRBJ2-3; the D gene is possibly TRBD2 (6 bases). CDR1 is SNHLY, CDR2 FYNNEI, per germline. This CDR3 is built from 14 residues. Trimming left V 7 bases short and J 1 base short, with 12 bases between. The chain's CDR3 is CASIWREGTDTQYF. CDR3 coding DNA: TGTGCCAGCATTTGGAGGGAGGGCACAGATACGCAGTATTTT. Full variable domain (remainder filled in from reference TRBV2 and TRBJ2-3): EPEVTQTPSHQVTQMGQEVILRCVPISNHLYFYWYRQILGQKVEFLVSFYNNEISEKSEIFDDQFSVERPDGSNFTLKIRSTKLEDSAMYFCASIWREGTDTQYFGPGTRLTVL.

The chain employs TRBV4-2 and TRBJ1-1; possibly TRBD1 for D (5 bases). The CDR3 length is 15 residues. V lost 5 bases, J lost 5 bases, and 18 bases lay in between. Germline V lookup: CDR1 LGHNA, CDR2 YNFKEQ. The CDR3 loop reads CASSSGSPGGTEAFF. The DNA of the CDR3 is TGTGCCAGCAGCTCCGGGTCTCCGGGGGGAACTGAAGCTTTCTTT.

This chain uses TRBV12-5 with TRBJ1-1; 12 bases align to TRBD1. CDR3 length: 17 residues. Trimming removed 6 bases from V and 5 bases from J; junction bases left unmatched: 13. CDR1 and CDR2 (germline): LGHNT, FRNRAP. CDR3 sequence reads: CASGSTGTGGLRTEAFF. CDR3 DNA sequence: TGTGCTAGTGGATCGACCGGGACAGGGGGCTTGAGGACTGAAGCTTTCTTT.

V is TRBV9 and J is TRBJ1-1, with 8 bases matching TRBD1. Germline V CDR1 and CDR2: SGDLS, YYNGEE. CDR3 size: 15 residues. V was pared by 0 bases and J by 5 bases, with 6 bases of the junction left unmatched. CDR3 DNA: TGTGCCAGCAGCGTAGTCCCAGGGGGCAAGACTGAAGCTTTCTTT. As protein: CASSVVPGGKTEAFF.